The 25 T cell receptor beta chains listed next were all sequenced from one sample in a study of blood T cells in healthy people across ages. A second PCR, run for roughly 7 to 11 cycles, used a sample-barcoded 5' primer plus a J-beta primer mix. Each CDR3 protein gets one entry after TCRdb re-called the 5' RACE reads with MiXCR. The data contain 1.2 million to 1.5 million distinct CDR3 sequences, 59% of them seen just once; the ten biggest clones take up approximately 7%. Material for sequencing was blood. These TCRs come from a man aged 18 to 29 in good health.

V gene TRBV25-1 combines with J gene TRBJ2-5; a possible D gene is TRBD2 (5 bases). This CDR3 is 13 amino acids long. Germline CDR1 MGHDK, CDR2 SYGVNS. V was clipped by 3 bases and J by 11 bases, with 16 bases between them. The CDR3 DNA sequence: TGTGCCAGCAGTGACTTAGGGATCGGGGAGCAGTACTTC. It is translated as CASSDLGIGEQYF. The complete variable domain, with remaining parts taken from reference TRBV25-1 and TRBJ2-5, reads EADIYQTPRYLVIGTGKKITLECSQTMGHDKMYWYQQDPGMELHLIHYSYGVNSTEKGDLSSESTVSRIRTEHFPLTLESARPSHTSQYLCASSDLGIGEQYFGPGTRLLVL.

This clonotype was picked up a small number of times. CDR3 DNA: TGCGCCAGCAGCCATGCGTCAGTACCCTACGAGCAGTACTTC. Its protein is CASSHASVPYEQYF. This rearrangement joins TRBV4-1 to TRBJ2-7, with D uncertain. The V and J ends lost 3 bases and 2 bases respectively, with 11 bases between them. This CDR3 comprises 14 residues. Germline V gene sequence: CDR1 MGHRA, CDR2 YSYEKL.

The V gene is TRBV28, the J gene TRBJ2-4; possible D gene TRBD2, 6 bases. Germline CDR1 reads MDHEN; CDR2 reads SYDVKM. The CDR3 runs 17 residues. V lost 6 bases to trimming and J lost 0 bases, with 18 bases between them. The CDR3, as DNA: TGTGCCAGCAGCCCAGTGGTAGCGGAGATAGCCAAAAACATTCAGTACTTC. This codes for CASSPVVAEIAKNIQYF.

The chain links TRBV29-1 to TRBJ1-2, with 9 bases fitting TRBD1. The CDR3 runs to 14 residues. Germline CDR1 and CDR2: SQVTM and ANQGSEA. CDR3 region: CTTLQVQGAYGYTF. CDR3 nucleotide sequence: TGCACCACGTTGCAAGTACAGGGGGCTTATGGCTACACCTTC.

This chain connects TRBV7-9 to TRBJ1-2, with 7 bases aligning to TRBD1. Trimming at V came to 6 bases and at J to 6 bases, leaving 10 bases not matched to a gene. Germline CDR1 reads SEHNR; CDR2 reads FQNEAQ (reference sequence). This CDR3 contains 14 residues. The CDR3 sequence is CASRGAGGQHGYTF. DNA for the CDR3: TGTGCCAGCAGGGGGGCAGGGGGACAACATGGCTACACCTTC.

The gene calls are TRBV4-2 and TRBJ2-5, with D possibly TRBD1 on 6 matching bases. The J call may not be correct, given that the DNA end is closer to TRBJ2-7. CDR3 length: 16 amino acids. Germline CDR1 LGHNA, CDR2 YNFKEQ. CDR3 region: CASSQDTGNQRNEQYF. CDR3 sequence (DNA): TGTGCCAGCAGCCAAGATACAGGGAACCAGCGCAACGAGCAGTACTTC.

This chain's CDR3 is CASSLLEPYNEQFF. CDR3 bases: TGTGCCAGCAGTTTACTAGAACCCTACAATGAGCAGTTCTTC. The V call is TRBV27, the J call TRBJ2-1; no firm D call. The CDR3 runs to 14 residues. CDR1 is MNHEY, CDR2 SMNVEV, per germline (reference sequence). Deletions cut 2 bases from V and 2 bases from J, with 7 bases between.

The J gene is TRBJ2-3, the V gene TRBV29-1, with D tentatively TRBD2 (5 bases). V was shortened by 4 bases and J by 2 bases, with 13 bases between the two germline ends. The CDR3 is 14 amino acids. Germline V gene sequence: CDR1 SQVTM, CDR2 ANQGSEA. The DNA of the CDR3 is TGCAGCGTTGTTTCAGCGGACCTCACAGATACGCAGTATTTT. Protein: CSVVSADLTDTQYF.

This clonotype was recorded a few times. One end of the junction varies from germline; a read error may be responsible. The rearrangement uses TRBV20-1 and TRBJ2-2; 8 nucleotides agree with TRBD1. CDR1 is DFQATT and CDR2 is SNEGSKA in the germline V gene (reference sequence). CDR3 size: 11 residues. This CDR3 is CGTGNTGELFF. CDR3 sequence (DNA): TGTGGGACAGGGAACACCGGGGAGCTGTTTTTT.

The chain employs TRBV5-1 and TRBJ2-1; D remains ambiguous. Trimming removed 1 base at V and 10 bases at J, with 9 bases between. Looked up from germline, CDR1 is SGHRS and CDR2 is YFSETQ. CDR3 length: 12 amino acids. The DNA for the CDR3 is TGCGCCAGCAGCTTGAGGCCAGAAGAGCAGTTCTTC. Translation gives CASSLRPEEQFF. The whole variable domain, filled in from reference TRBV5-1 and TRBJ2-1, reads KAGVTQTPRYLIKTRGQQVTLSCSPISGHRSVSWYQQTPGQGLQFLFEYFSETQRNKGNFPGRFSGRQFSNSRSEMNVSTLELGDSALYLCASSLRPEEQFFGPGTRLTVL.

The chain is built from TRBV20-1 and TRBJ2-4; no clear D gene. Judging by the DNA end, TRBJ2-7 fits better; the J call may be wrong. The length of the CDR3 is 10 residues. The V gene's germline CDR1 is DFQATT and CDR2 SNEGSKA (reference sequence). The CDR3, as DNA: TGCAGTGCAGCAGTATACGAGCAGTACTTC. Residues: CSAAVYEQYF.

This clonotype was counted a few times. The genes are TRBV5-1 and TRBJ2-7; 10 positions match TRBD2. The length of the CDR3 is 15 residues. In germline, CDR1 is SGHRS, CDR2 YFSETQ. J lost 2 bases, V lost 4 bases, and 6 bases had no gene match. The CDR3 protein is CASSQGLAHPYEQYF. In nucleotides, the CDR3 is TGCGCCAGCAGCCAGGGACTAGCGCACCCCTACGAGCAGTACTTC.

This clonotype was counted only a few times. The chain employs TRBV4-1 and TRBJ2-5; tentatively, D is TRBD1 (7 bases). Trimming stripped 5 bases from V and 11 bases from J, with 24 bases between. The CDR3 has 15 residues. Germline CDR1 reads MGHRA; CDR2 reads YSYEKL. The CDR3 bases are TGCGCCAGCAGCACCCAGACAGGGAGGTATGGGGAGCAGTACTTC. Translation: CASSTQTGRYGEQYF.

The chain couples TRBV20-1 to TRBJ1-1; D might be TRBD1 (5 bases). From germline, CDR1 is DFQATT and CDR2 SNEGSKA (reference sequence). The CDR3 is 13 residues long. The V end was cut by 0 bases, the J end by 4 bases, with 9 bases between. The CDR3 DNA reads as TGCAGTGCTAGAGAAAGACAGCCCACTGAAGCTTTCTTT. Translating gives CSARERQPTEAFF.

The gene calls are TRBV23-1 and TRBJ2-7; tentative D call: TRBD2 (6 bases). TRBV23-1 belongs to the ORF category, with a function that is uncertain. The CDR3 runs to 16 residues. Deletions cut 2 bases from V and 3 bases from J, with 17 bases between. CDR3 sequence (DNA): TGCGCCAGCAGTCAAGGGGACTCTTCGGCCCTCTACGAGCAGTACTTC. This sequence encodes CASSQGDSSALYEQYF.

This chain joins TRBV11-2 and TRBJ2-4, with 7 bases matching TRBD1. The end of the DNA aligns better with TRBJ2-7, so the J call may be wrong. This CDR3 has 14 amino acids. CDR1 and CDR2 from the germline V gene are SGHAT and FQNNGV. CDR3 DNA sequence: TGTGCCAGCAGCCAGGGACAGAGACCCTACGAGCAGTACTTC. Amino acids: CASSQGQRPYEQYF.

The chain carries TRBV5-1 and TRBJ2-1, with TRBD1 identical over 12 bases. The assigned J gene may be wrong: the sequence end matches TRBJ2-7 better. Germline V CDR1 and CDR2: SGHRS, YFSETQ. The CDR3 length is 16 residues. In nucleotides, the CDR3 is TGCGCCAGCAGCTTGGGGGGACAGGGGGCTCTCTACGAGCAGTACTTC. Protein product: CASSLGGQGALYEQYF.

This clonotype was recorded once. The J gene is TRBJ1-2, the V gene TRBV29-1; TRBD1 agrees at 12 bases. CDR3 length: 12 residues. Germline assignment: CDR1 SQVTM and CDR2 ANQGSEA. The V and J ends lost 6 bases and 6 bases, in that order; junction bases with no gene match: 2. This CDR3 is CSVGTGGDGYTF. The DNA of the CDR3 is TGCAGCGTCGGGACAGGGGGCGATGGCTACACCTTC.

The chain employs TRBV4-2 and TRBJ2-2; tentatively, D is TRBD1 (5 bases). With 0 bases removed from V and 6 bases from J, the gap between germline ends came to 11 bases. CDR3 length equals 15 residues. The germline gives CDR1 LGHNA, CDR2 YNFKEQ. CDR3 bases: TGTGCCAGCAGCCAAGACCAGGGAACGGCCGGGGAGCTGTTTTTT. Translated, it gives CASSQDQGTAGELFF.

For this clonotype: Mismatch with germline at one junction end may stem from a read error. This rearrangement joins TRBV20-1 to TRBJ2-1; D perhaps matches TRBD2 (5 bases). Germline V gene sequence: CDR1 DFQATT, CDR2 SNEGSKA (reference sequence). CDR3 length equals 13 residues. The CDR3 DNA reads TGCAGTACTAGAGATTGGGGTTCTAGCGAGCAGTTCTTC. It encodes CSTRDWGSSEQFF.

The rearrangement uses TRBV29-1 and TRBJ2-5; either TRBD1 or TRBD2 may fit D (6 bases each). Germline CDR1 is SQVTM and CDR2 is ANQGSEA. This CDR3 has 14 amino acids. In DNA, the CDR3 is TGCAACGCGTTACAGGGACTTACGAAAGAGACCCAGTACTTC. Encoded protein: CNALQGLTKETQYF.

The CDR3: CASSQDLRQPQHF. CDR3 DNA: TGCGCCAGCAGCCAAGATTTGAGACAGCCCCAGCATTTT. The chain couples TRBV4-1 to TRBJ1-5, with D unresolved. The V end was cut by 0 bases, the J end by 7 bases, with 7 bases between. From germline, CDR1 is MGHRA and CDR2 YSYEKL. The CDR3 sequence is 13 residues long.

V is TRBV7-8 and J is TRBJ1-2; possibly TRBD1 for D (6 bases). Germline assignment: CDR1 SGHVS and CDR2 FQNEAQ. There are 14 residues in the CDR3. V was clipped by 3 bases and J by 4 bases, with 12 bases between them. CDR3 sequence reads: CASSLSGARYGYTF. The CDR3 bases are TGTGCCAGCAGCTTGTCAGGGGCCCGCTATGGCTACACCTTC.

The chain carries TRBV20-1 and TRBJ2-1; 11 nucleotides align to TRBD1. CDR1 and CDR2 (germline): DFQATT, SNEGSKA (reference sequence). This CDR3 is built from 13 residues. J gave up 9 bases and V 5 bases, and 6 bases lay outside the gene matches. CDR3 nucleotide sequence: TGCAGTGCTGCGGGACAGGGGGATACTGAGCAGTTCTTC. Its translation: CSAAGQGDTEQFF.

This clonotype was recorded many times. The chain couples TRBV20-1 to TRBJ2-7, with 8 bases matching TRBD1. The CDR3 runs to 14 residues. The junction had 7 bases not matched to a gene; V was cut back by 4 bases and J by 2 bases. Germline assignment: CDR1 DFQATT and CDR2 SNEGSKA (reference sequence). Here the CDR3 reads CSATGQGSTYEQYF. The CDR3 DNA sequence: TGCAGTGCTACTGGACAGGGTAGCACCTACGAGCAGTACTTC.